Below, 17 T cell receptor beta chains from the same sample are listed, as sequenced in a study of radiotherapy plus CTLA-4 blockade in lung cancer. Profiling relied on immunoSEQ multiplex PCR, and the TCRdb table lists in-frame clones only, not all of them. This sample has some 71,000 clones, with roughly three quarters found just once. Sequencing used peripheral blood, obtained from a patient treated with radiotherapy plus ipilimumab. The receptors stem from a human donor with non-small cell lung cancer whose response to radiotherapy plus ipilimumab could not be evaluated. Some clones in this sample may be carry-over from other donors' samples.

The chain has TRBV6-5 and TRBJ2-7, with a weak D call TRBD2 (6 bases). Germline CDR1 MNHEY, CDR2 SVGAGI. Between the trimmed V and J ends, which lost 3 bases and 6 bases, there was a span of 18 bases. The CDR3 extends over 15 amino acids. The CDR3: CASSYWTGTGTEQYF. The CDR3 DNA reads TGTGCCAGCAGTTATTGGACGGGGACTGGTACCGAGCAGTACTTC.

The rearrangement joins TRBV28 to TRBJ1-2, with 9 positions matching TRBD1. Germline loops: CDR1 MDHEN, CDR2 SYDVKM. The trim removed 2 bases at V and 5 bases at J, leaving 9 bases unmatched. The length of the CDR3 is 16 residues. The CDR3 here is CASSLPTGGVWYGYTF. The CDR3 nucleotides read TGTGCCAGCAGTTTACCGACAGGGGGTGTATGGTATGGCTACACCTTC.

The CDR3 DNA reads as TGTGGTGCGGGGGGGCTAATAGATACGCAGTATTTT. Amino acid sequence: CGAGGLIDTQYF. This chain connects TRBV28 to TRBJ2-3; TRBD2 aligns across 9 bases. The germline gives CDR1 MDHEN, CDR2 SYDVKM. The CDR3 spans 12 residues.

V gene TRBV7-2 combines with J gene TRBJ2-7, with unresolved D. Germline V CDR1 and CDR2: SGHTA, FQGNSA. The CDR3 runs 12 residues. V was cut by 5 bases and J by 0 bases, with 5 bases left in between. CDR3 region: CASSLSSYEQYF. CDR3 DNA: TGTGCCAGCAGCCTCAGCTCCTACGAGCAGTACTTC.

This clone was seen more than once but under ten times. The chain uses TRBV5-5 and TRBJ2-2; the D gene is possibly TRBD2 (6 bases). V shed 7 bases and J shed 3 bases, with 16 bases lying between them. Germline V gene sequence: CDR1 SGHKS, CDR2 YYEKEE (reference sequence). This CDR3 has 15 residues. The CDR3 DNA follows: TGTGCCAGCTCCCTGGGGGGAATGGACACCGGGGAGCTGTTTTTT. It encodes CASSLGGMDTGELFF. The whole variable domain, remainder taken from reference TRBV5-5 and TRBJ2-2, is DAGVTQSPTHLIKTRGQQVTLRCSPISGHKSVSWYQQVLGQGPQFIFQYYEKEERGRGNFPDRFSARQFPNYSSELNVNALLLGDSALYLCASSLGGMDTGELFFGEGSRLTVL.

This sequence joins TRBV6-5 and TRBJ1-1; no definite D call. The CDR3 covers 15 residues. Germline lookup yields CDR1 MNHEY and CDR2 SVGAGI. V gave up 0 bases and J gave up 0 bases, with 8 bases separating them. The CDR3 loop is CASSYSGRVNTEAFF. The CDR3 DNA reads TGTGCCAGCAGTTACTCAGGGAGGGTGAACACTGAAGCTTTCTTT.

The CDR3 loop reads CASSPHMTGEAEAFF. DNA for the CDR3: TGCGCCAGCAGCCCCCATATGACAGGGGAGGCTGAAGCTTTCTTT. The chain couples TRBV5-1 to TRBJ1-1; 8 bases align to TRBD1. The germline CDR1 and CDR2 sequences are SGHRS and YFSETQ. This CDR3 has 15 residues. Trimming removed 4 bases from V and 6 bases from J; junction bases left unmatched: 11.

The gene calls are TRBV7-3 and TRBJ2-7; 10 positions match TRBD1. Unmatched junction bases numbered 6, after V lost 5 bases and J lost 2 bases. In germline, CDR1 is SGHTA, CDR2 FQGTGA. CDR3 size: 15 residues. CDR3 region: CASSVGQGRTYEQYF. CDR3 DNA: TGTGCCAGCAGCGTGGGACAGGGGAGAACCTACGAGCAGTACTTC.

The chain couples TRBV6-1 to TRBJ2-3; weak D call: TRBD2 (5 bases). From germline, CDR1 is MNHNS and CDR2 SASEGT. The CDR3 contains 14 residues. The V end lost 8 bases, the J end lost 4 bases, and 16 bases lay between the germline ends. The CDR3 region is CASSGNWDSDTQYF. CDR3 DNA sequence: TGTGCCAGCTCGGGGAACTGGGATTCAGATACGCAGTATTTT.

The chain is built from TRBV5-1 and TRBJ1-1; D is unclear. From germline, CDR1 is SGHRS and CDR2 YFSETQ. V lost 0 bases and J lost 5, with 8 bases in between. The CDR3 spans 13 residues. CDR3 DNA: TGCGCCAGCAGCTTGGCCGGGAGAACTGAAGCTTTCTTT. It translates to CASSLAGRTEAFF.

The rearrangement joins TRBV9 to TRBJ1-1; no clear D. This CDR3 is 13 amino acids long. V lost 1 base to trimming and J lost 1 base, with 5 bases between them. The germline CDR1 and CDR2 sequences are SGDLS and YYNGEE. CDR3 in amino acids: CASSVKANTEAFF. CDR3 coding DNA: TGTGCCAGCAGCGTAAAAGCGAACACTGAAGCTTTCTTT.

This clone was seen only once. V gene TRBV4-1 combines with J gene TRBJ2-5, with 9 bases identical to TRBD2. V lost 2 bases and J lost 5; bases outside the gene matches: 12. CDR1 is MGHRA and CDR2 is YSYEKL in the germline V gene. The CDR3 consists of 17 residues. CDR3 region: CASSQRSLGGGAETQYF. CDR3 in DNA: TGCGCCAGCAGCCAAAGGTCCCTCGGCGGGGGGGCGGAGACCCAGTACTTC.

The CDR3 DNA is TGTGCCAGCAGTCGGACAGTTCAAGAGACCCAGTACTTC. Protein product: CASSRTVQETQYF. The genes are TRBV6-1 and TRBJ2-5, with D tentatively TRBD1 (6 bases). Germline CDR1 MNHNS, CDR2 SASEGT. The CDR3 runs 13 residues. V lost 5 bases and J 2 bases, leaving 9 bases between the germline ends.

The rearrangement uses TRBV18 and TRBJ2-7; maybe TRBD2 (6 bases). V lost 5 bases to trimming and J lost 3 bases, with 11 bases between them. The CDR3 totals 13 residues. The germline V gene has CDR1 KGHSH and CDR2 LQKENI. The CDR3 spells CASSGTGDYEQYF. DNA of the CDR3: TGTGCCAGCTCAGGGACGGGGGACTACGAGCAGTACTTC.

V gene TRBV29-1 combines with J gene TRBJ2-1, with D maybe TRBD2 (5 bases). The germline V and J ends were trimmed by 7 bases and 5 bases, with 12 bases remaining between them. Germline CDR1 and CDR2: SQVTM and ANQGSEA. This CDR3 region has 12 residues. This chain's CDR3 is CSASGIHNEQFF. The CDR3 DNA is TGCAGCGCCTCCGGGATCCACAATGAGCAGTTCTTC.

V usage is TRBV11-2 and J usage is TRBJ1-1; no clear D. V was pared by 0 bases and J by 12 bases, with 14 bases between. The CDR3 consists of 13 residues. Per the germline V gene, CDR1 is SGHAT and CDR2 is FQNNGV. The CDR3 here is CASSLDLRAKTFF. CDR3 DNA sequence: TGTGCCAGCAGCTTAGATTTGAGGGCAAAAACTTTCTTT.

This chain links TRBV27 with TRBJ2-7, with D perhaps TRBD2 (5 bases). The CDR3 covers 13 residues. CDR1 is MNHEY, CDR2 SMNVEV, per germline (reference sequence). The germline V and J ends were trimmed by 6 bases and 2 bases, with 11 bases remaining between them. CDR3 sequence (DNA): TGTGCCAGCAGAGGCGGGTCTACCTACGAGCAGTACTTC. Its protein product is CASRGGSTYEQYF.